The T cell receptor beta chain under discussion was sequenced for a study of vaccination effects on CD4 cells after COVID-19. Broader study findings: The study enrolled few convalescent patients and sampled no early post-infection timepoints.

Before sequencing, viral peptide pools were used by the ViraFEST assay to expand antigen-specific CD4+ T cells. Culturing for around 10 days preceded CD4+ T cell isolation. The study found no prior SARS-CoV-2 infection in the vaccine recipients, who tested negative for nucleocapsid antibodies. Cultures got half-medium changes with IL-2 on days 3 and 7. Remarks on this clone: Its antigen is still unknown.

This table comes from immunoSEQ multiplex PCR, and its TCRdb copy is limited to in-frame clones, with some not included. Of about 54,000 clones listed, over 75% are singletons. Trimming removed 4 bases from V and 0 bases from J, with 14 bases in between. The CDR3 consists of 16 residues. Germline V gives CDR1 SGHRS, CDR2 YFSETQ. The sequences come from CD4+ T cells from PBMCs cultured with HCoV-229E spike peptides, collected before COVID-19 vaccination. The receptor's source is a human donor who received a COVID-19 vaccine. The rearrangement links TRBV5-1 to TRBJ1-5; D might be TRBD1 (6 bases). CDR3 DNA: TGCGCCAGCAGCCCCGGAGGGGGTGATAGCAATCAGCCCCAGCATTTT. It translates to CASSPGGGDSNQPQHF.